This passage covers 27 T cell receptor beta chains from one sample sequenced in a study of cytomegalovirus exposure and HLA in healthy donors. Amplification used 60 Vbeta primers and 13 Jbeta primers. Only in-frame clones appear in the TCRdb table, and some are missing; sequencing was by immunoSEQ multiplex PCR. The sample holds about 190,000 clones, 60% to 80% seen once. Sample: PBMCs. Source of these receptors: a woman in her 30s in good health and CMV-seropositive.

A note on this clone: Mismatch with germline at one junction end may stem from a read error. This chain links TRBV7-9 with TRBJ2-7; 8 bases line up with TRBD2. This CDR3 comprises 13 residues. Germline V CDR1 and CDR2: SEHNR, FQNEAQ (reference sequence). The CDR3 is CSSSTGGLYEQYF. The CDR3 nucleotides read TGTTCCAGCAGCACGGGGGGGCTCTACGAGCAGTACTTC.

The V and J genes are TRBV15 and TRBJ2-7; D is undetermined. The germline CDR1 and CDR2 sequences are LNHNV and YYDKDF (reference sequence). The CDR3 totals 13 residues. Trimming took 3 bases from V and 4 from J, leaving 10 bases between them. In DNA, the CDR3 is TGTGCCACCAGCAGGGAAGACGGGTACGAGCAGTACTTC. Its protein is CATSREDGYEQYF. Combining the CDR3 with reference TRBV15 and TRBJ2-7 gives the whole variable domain DAMVIQNPRYQVTQFGKPVTLSCSQTLNHNVMYWYQQKSSQAPKLLFHYYDKDFNNEADTPDNFQSRRPNTSFCFLDIRSPGLGDTAMYLCATSREDGYEQYFGPGTRLTVT.

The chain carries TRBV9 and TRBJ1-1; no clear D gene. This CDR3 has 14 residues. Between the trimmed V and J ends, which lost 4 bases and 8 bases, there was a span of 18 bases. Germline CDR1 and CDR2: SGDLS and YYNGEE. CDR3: CASSPGVGGREAFF. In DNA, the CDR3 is TGTGCCAGCAGCCCAGGCGTTGGAGGAAGGGAAGCTTTCTTT.

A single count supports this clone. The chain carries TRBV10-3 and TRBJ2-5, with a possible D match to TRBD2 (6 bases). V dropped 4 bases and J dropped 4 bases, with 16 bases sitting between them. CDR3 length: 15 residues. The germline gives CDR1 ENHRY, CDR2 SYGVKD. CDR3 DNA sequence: TGTGCCATCAGTGGTAACCGGGACTCCCTAGAGACCCAGTACTTC. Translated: CAISGNRDSLETQYF.

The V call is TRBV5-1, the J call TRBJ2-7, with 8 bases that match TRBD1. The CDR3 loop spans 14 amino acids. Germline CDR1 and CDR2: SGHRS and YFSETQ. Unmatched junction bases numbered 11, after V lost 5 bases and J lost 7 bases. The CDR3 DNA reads TGCGCCAGCAGTATCATGGGACAGGTAGGGGAGCAGTACTTC. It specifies CASSIMGQVGEQYF.

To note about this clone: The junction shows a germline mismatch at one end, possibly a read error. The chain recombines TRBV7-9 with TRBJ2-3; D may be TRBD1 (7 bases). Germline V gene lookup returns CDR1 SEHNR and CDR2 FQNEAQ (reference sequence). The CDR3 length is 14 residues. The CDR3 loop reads CASSAGQYTDTQYF. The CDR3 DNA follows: TGTGCCAGCAGCGCGGGACAGTACACAGATACGCAATATTTT.

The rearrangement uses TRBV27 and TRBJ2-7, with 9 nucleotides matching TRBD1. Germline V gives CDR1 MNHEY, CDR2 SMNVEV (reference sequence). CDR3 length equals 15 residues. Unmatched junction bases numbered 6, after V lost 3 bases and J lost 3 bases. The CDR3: CASSFHRGPIYEQYF. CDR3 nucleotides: TGTGCCAGCAGTTTTCACAGGGGGCCGATCTACGAGCAGTACTTC.

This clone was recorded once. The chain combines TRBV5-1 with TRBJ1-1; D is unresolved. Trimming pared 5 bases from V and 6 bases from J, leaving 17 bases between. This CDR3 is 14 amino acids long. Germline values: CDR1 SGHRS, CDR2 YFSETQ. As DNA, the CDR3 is TGCGCCAGCAGGGAAACGAATGTGCTAGCTGAAGCTTTCTTT. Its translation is CASRETNVLAEAFF.

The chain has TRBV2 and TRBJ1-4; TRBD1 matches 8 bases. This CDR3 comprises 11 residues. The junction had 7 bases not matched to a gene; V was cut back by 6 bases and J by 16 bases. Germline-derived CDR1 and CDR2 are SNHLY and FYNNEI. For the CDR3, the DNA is TGTGCCAGCAGCCTCCGGGACAGGCCGTTTTTT. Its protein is CASSLRDRPFF.

This CDR3 is CATDLGYTF. In DNA, the CDR3 is TGTGCCACCGACTTGGGCTACACCTTC. The V and J genes are TRBV28 and TRBJ1-2, with no clear D. The germline CDR1 and CDR2 sequences are MDHEN and SYDVKM. V shed 10 bases and J shed 8 bases, with 8 bases lying between them. The CDR3 loop spans 9 amino acids.

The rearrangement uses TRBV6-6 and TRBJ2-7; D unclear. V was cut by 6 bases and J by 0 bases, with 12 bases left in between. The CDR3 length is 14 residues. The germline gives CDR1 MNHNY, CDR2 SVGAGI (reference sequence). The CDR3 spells CASRSTISSYEQYF. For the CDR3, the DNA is TGTGCCAGCAGGTCCACTATTAGCTCCTACGAGCAGTACTTC.

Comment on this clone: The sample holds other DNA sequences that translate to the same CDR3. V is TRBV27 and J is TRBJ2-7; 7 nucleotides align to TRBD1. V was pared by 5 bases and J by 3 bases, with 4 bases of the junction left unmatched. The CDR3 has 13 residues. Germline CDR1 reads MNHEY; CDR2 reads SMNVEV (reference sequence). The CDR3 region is CASSLGTDYEQYF. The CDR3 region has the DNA TGTGCCAGCAGTCTAGGGACAGACTACGAGCAGTACTTC.

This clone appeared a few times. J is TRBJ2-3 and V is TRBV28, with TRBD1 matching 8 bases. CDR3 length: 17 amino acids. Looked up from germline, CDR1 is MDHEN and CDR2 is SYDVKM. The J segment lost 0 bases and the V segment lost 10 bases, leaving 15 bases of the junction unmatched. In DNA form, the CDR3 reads TGTGCCATCAATGTCCGACAGGGACAGGCTAGCACAGATACGCAGTATTTT. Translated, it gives CAINVRQGQASTDTQYF. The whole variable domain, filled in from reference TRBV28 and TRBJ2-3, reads DVKVTQSSRYLVKRTGEKVFLECVQDMDHENMFWYRQDPGLGLRLIYFSYDVKMKEKGDIPEGYSVSREKKERFSLILESASTNQTSMYLCAINVRQGQASTDTQYFGPGTRLTVL.

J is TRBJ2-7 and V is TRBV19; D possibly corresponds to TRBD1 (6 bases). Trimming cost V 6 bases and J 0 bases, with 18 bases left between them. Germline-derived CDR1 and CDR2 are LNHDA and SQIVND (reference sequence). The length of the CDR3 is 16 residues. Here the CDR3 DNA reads TGTGCCAGTAGACCGAGGTTGGGGGCGAACTCCTACGAGCAGTACTTC. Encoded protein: CASRPRLGANSYEQYF.

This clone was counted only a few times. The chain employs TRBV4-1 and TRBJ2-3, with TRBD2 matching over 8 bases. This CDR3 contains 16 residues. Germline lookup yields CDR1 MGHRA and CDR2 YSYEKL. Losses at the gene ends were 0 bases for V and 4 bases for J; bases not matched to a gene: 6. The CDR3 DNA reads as TGCGCCAGCAGCCAAGAGCCGAGCGGGAGCGCAGATACGCAGTATTTT. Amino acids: CASSQEPSGSADTQYF.

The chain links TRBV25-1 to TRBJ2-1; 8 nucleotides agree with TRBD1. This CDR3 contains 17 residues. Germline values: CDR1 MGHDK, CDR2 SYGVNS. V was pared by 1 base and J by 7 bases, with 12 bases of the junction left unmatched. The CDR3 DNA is TGTGCCAGCAGTGAATCCCCCCTGACAGGGGAGGTTAATGAGCAGTTCTTC. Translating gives CASSESPLTGEVNEQFF.

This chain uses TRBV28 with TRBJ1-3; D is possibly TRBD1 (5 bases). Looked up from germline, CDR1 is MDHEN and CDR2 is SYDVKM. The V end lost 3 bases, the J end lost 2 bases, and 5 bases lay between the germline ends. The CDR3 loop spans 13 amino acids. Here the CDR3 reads CASSFRAGNTIYF. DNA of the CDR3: TGTGCCAGCAGTTTCAGGGCTGGAAACACCATATATTTT.

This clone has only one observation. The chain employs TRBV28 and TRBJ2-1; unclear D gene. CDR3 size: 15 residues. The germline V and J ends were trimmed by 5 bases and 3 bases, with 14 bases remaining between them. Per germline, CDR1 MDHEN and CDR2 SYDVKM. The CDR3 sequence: CASSPRGRGYNEQFF. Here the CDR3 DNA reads TGTGCCAGCAGTCCTCGCGGCCGAGGCTACAATGAGCAGTTCTTC.

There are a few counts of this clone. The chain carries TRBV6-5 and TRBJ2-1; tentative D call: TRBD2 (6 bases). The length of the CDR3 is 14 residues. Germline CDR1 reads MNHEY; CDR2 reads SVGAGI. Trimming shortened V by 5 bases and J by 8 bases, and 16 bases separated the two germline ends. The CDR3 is CASSPGGAGYEQFF. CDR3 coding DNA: TGTGCCAGCAGTCCCGGAGGGGCCGGGTATGAGCAGTTCTTC.

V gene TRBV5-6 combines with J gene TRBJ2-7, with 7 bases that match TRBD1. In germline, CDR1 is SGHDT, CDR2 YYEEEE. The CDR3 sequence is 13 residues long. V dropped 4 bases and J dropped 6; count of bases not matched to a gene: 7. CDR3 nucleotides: TGTGCCAGCAGCACAAAACAGGGGACCGAGCAGTACTTC. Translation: CASSTKQGTEQYF.

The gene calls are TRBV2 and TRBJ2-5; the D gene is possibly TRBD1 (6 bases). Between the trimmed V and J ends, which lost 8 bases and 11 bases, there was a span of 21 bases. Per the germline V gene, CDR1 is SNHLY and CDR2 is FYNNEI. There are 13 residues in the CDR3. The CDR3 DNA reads TGTGCCAGCTTAGAGACAGGCCCTAAAGAGCAGTACTTC. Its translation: CASLETGPKEQYF.

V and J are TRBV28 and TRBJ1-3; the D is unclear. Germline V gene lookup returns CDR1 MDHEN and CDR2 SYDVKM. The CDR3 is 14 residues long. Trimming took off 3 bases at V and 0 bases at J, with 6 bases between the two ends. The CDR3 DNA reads TGTGCCAGCAGTTTGATAGACTCTGGAAACACCATATATTTT. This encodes CASSLIDSGNTIYF. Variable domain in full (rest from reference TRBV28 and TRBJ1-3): DVKVTQSSRYLVKRTGEKVFLECVQDMDHENMFWYRQDPGLGLRLIYFSYDVKMKEKGDIPEGYSVSREKKERFSLILESASTNQTSMYLCASSLIDSGNTIYFGEGSWLTVV.

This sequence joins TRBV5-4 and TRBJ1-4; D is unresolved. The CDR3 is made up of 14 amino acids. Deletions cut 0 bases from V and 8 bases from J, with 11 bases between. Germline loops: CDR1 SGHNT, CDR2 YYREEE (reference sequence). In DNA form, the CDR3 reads TGTGCCAGCAGCTTGGGTGGAATCGGGGAAAAACTGTTTTTT. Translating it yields CASSLGGIGEKLFF.

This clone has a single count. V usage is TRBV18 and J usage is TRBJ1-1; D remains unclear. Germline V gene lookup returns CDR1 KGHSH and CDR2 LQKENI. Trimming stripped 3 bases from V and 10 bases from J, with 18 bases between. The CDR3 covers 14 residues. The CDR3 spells CASSPTGGLSGAFF. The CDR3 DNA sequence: TGTGCCAGCTCACCCACGGGAGGTTTAAGCGGAGCTTTCTTT. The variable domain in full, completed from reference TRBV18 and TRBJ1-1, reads NAGVMQNPRHLVRRRGQEARLRCSPMKGHSHVYWYRQLPEEGLKFMVYLQKENIIDESGMPKERFSAEFPKEGPSILRIQQVVRGDSAAYFCASSPTGGLSGAFFGQGTRLTVV.

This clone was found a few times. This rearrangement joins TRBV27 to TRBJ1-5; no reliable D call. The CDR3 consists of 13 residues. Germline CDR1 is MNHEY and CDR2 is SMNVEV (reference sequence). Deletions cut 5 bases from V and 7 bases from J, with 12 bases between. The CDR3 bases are TGTGCCAGCAGTCGAGGGTTGCCGCAGCCCCAGCATTTT. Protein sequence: CASSRGLPQPQHF.

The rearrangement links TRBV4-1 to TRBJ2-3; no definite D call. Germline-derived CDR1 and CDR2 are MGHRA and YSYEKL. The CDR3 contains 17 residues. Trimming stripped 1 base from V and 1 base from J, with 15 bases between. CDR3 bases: TGCGCCAGCAGCCAAGCCATGCCGAGGCCCCGCACAGATACGCAGTATTTT. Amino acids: CASSQAMPRPRTDTQYF.

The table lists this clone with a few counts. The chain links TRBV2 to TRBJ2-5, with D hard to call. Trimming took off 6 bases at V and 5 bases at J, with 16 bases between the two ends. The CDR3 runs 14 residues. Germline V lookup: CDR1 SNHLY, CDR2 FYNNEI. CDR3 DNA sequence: TGTGCCAGCAGCGCCCAGAGGCCCGGCGAGACCCAGTACTTC. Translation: CASSAQRPGETQYF.